The present entry profiles one T cell receptor (beta chain) with its context. In the authors' workflow: Quantification of nucleated cells was approximated via reference gene primer amplification. The protocol was immunoSEQ multiplex PCR, while the TCRdb copy is restricted to in-frame clones and leaves out a portion. V and J calls plus clone size are reproduced from that table; the DNA served to infer D and trimming. This sample carries 200,000 or so clones, approximately 80% of them seen once, and the ten largest clones take 8% to 13%. This entry belongs to a study of blood T cell repertoires in COVID-19. Study-level information: Samples representing acute and convalescent COVID-19 were sourced from the United States, Italy and Spain. From T cells, B-cell-depleted T cells, or PBMCs came the material, which was cDNA or gDNA.

The CDR3 length is 15 residues. V trimming: 5 bases; J trimming: 4 bases; junction bases outside the gene matches: 7. In germline, CDR1 is SGHTA, CDR2 FQGNSA. The source is a woman aged 80 or over with acute or convalescent COVID-19. The J gene is TRBJ1-5, the V gene TRBV7-2; 8 bases fit TRBD1. Input material: peripheral blood. As DNA, the CDR3 is TGTGCCAGCAGCCCGGGACAGGTTGTTAATCAGCCCCAGCATTTT. It encodes CASSPGQVVNQPQHF.